This T cell receptor (beta chain) was documented in a study of CD8 T cells in ankylosing spondylitis (dated by TCRdb to about 2017). At the level of the whole study: The study set out to find disease-linked TCR variants by profiling T cell receptor beta repertoires in ankylosing spondylitis patients and healthy donors. The whole study cohort included over 85 healthy donors and under 30 ankylosing spondylitis patients. Samples of peripheral blood were taken, and for ankylosing spondylitis patients, synovial fluid was collected as well. The full study reports these points: The disease-linked clones showed a CD8+ phenotype and occurred at relatively low frequencies in peripheral blood. A TCR beta motif made up of several highly homologous amino acid variants appeared to be characteristic of blood from ankylosing spondylitis patients. Some motif variants were previously reported in synovial fluid and blood of reactive arthritis patients, suggesting common disease-initiation mechanisms. Significant enrichment of the disease-linked clones was reported in matched synovial fluid samples from ankylosing spondylitis patients.

Sequencing relied on an Illumina HiSeq 2500. Quantitative 5'-RACE with molecular barcodes was the method used to prepare the TCR beta libraries. In the paper's pipeline: A new computational method based on a probabilistic model of VDJ rearrangement was used to identify disease-linked TCR variants. The public reads were reprocessed in TCRdb via fastp at Q25 and MiXCR, keeping in-frame beta chains. Each record represents a unique CDR3 protein, reported with the most common genes and DNA among its rows. What appears here as the V and J calls and clone size reflects TCRdb's work, not the paper's. This sample comprises roughly 48,000 distinct CDR3 sequences, about 7.8% of them detected only once. The top ten clones comprise about 8.9% of the sample. The germline V gene sets CDR1 to SGHTA and CDR2 to FQGNSA. The germline V end is reduced by 1 base and the J end by 8 bases; junction bases left unmatched: 7. Including the terminal cysteine and phenylalanine, the CDR3 comprises 15 residues. Just CDR3 DNA is preserved here, 45 bases in frame from base 1.

Notes on this clonotype: The antigen it binds to is not known. No much larger clone exists at a distance of one base, and base qualities are not known.

The rearrangement joined TRBV7-2 to TRBJ1-2, and 10 junction bases match TRBD1. This clonotype originated in a female donor with ankylosing spondylitis or in good health (not recorded which). What was sequenced was blood, either unsorted or a sorted T cell fraction (not recorded which). CDR3 protein: CASSLGQGAIWGYTF. The sequence in DNA is TGTGCCAGCAGCTTAGGACAGGGGGCTATATGGGGCTACACCTTC.